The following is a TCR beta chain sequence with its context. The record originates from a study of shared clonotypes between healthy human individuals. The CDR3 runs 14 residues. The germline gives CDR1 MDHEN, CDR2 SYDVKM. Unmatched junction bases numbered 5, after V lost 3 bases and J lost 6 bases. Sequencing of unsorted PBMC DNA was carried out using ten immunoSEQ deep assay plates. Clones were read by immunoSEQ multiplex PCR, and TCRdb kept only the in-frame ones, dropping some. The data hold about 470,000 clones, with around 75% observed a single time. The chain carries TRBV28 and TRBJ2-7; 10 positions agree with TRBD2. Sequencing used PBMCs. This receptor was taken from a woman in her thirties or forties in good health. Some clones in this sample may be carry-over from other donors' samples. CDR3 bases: TGTGCCAGCAGTTTTTCTAGCGGGAGCTTCGAGCAGTACTTC. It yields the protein CASSFSSGSFEQYF. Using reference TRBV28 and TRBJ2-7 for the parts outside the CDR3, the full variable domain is DVKVTQSSRYLVKRTGEKVFLECVQDMDHENMFWYRQDPGLGLRLIYFSYDVKMKEKGDIPEGYSVSREKKERFSLILESASTNQTSMYLCASSFSSGSFEQYFGPGTRLTVT.